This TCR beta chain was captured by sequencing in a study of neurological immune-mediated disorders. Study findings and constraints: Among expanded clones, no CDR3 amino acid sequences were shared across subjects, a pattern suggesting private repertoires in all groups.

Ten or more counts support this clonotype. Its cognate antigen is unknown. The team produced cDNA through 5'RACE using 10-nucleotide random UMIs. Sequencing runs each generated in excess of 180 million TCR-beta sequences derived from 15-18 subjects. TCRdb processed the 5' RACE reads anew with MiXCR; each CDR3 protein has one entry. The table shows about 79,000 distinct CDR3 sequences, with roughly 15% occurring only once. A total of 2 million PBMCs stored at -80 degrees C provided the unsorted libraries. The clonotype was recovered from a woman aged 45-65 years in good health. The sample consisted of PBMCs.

In nucleotides, the CDR3 is TGTGCCAGCAGCGTAGCCGCCGGGGGCTACAATGAGCAGTTCTTC. Translated, it gives CASSVAAGGYNEQFF. The chain employs TRBV9 and TRBJ2-1, with D perhaps TRBD2 (6 bases). The CDR3 extends over 15 amino acids. Germline V gene lookup returns CDR1 SGDLS and CDR2 YYNGEE. The V and J ends lost 0 bases and 3 bases respectively, with 10 bases between them.